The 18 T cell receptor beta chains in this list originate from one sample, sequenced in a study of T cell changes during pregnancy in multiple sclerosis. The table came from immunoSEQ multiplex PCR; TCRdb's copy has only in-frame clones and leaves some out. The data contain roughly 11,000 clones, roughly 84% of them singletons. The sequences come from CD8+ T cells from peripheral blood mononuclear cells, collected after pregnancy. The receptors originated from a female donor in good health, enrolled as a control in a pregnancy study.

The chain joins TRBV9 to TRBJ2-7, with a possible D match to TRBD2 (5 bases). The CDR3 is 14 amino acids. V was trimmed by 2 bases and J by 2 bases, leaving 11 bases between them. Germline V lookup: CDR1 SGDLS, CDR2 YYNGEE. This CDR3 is CASSVGISTYEQYF. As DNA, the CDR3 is TGTGCCAGCAGCGTCGGGATCTCGACCTACGAGCAGTACTTC.

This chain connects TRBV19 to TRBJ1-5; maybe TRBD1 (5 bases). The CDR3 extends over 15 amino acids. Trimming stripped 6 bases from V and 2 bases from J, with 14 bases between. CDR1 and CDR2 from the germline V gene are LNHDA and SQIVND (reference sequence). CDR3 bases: TGTGCCAGTAGGCCCAGGGTAGGAGGCAATCAGCCCCAGCATTTT. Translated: CASRPRVGGNQPQHF.

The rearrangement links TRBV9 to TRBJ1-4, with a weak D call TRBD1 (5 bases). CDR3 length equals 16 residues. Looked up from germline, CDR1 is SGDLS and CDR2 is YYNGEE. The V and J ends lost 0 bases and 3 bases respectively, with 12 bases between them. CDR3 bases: TGTGCCAGCAGCGTAGGTGGCGGGACGGCTAATGAAAAACTGTTTTTT. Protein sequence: CASSVGGGTANEKLFF. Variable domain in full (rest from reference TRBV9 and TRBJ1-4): DSGVTQTPKHLITATGQRVTLRCSPRSGDLSVYWYQQSLDQGLQFLIQYYNGEERAKGNILERFSAQQFPDLHSELNLSSLELGDSALYFCASSVGGGTANEKLFFGSGTQLSVL.

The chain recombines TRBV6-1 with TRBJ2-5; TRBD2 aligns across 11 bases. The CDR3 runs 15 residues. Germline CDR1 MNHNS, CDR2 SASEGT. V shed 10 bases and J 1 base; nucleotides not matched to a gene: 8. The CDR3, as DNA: TGTGCCACCCAAGGACTAGCGGGCACCCAAGAGACCCAGTACTTC. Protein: CATQGLAGTQETQYF.

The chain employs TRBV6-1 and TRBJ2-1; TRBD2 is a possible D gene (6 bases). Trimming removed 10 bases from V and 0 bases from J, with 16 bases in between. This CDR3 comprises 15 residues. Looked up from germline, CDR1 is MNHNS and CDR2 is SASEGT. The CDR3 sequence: CANSLGLFSYNEQFF. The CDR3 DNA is TGTGCCAACAGCCTTGGACTATTCTCCTACAATGAGCAGTTCTTC.

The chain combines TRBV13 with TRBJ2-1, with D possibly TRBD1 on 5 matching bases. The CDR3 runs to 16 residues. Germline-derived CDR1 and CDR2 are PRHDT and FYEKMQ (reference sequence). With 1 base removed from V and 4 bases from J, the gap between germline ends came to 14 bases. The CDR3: CASSLELRDRYNEQFF. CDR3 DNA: TGTGCCAGCAGCTTAGAACTTAGAGACAGATACAATGAGCAGTTCTTC.

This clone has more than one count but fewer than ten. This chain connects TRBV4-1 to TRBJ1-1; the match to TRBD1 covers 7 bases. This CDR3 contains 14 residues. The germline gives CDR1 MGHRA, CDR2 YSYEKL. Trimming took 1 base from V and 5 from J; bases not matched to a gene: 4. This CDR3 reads CASSQGQGWTEAFF. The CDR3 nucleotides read TGCGCCAGCAGCCAAGGACAGGGTTGGACTGAAGCTTTCTTT.

This chain's CDR3 is CASSLTDMNTEAFF. Written as DNA, the CDR3 is TGTGCCAGCAGCTTGACAGACATGAACACTGAAGCTTTCTTT. This chain links TRBV9 with TRBJ1-1; weak D call: TRBD1 (5 bases). The CDR3 runs to 14 residues. Germline CDR1 and CDR2: SGDLS and YYNGEE. The germline V and J ends were trimmed by 4 bases and 0 bases, with 10 bases remaining between them. The variable domain in full, completed from reference TRBV9 and TRBJ1-1, reads DSGVTQTPKHLITATGQRVTLRCSPRSGDLSVYWYQQSLDQGLQFLIQYYNGEERAKGNILERFSAQQFPDLHSELNLSSLELGDSALYFCASSLTDMNTEAFFGQGTRLTVV.

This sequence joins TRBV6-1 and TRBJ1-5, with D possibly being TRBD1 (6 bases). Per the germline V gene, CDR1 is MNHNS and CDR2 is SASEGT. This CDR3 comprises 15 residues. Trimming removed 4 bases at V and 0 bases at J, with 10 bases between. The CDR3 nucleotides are TGTGCCAGCAGTGGGGACATGCTTAGCAATCAGCCCCAGCATTTT. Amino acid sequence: CASSGDMLSNQPQHF.

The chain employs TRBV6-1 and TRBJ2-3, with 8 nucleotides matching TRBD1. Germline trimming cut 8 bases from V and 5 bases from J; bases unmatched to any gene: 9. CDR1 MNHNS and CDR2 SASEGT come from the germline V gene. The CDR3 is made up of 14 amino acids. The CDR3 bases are TGTGCCAGCTATAACACAGGGGGAGAAGATACGCAGTATTTT. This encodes CASYNTGGEDTQYF.

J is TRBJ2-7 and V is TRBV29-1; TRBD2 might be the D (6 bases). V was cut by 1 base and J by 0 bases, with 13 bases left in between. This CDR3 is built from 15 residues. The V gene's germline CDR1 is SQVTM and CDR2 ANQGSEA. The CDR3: CSVEVGGKSSYEQYF. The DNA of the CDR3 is TGCAGCGTTGAAGTGGGCGGGAAGAGCTCCTACGAGCAGTACTTC.

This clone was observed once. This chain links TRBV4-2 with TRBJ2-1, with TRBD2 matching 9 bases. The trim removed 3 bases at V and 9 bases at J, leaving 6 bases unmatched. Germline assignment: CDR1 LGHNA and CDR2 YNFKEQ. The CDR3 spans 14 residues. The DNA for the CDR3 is TGTGCCAGCAGCCAGGAGCGGGAGGTTCCTGAGCAGTTCTTC. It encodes CASSQEREVPEQFF.

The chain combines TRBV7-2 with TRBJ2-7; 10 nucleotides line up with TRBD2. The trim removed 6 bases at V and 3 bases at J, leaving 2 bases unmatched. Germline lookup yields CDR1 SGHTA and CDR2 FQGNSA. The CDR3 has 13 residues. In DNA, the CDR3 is TGTGCCAGCAGACTAGCGGGAAACTACGAGCAGTACTTC. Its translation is CASRLAGNYEQYF.

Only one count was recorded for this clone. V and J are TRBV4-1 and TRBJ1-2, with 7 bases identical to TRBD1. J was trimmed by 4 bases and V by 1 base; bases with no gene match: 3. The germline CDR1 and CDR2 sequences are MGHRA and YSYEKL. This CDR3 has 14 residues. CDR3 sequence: CASSQGAGGYGYTF. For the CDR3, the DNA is TGCGCCAGCAGCCAAGGCGCAGGGGGCTATGGCTACACCTTC.

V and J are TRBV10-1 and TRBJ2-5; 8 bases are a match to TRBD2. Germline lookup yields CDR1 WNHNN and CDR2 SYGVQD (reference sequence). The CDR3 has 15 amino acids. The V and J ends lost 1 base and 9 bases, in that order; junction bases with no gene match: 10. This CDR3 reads CASSEFETSGGPQYF. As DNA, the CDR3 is TGCGCCAGCAGTGAGTTCGAAACTAGCGGCGGGCCCCAGTACTTC.

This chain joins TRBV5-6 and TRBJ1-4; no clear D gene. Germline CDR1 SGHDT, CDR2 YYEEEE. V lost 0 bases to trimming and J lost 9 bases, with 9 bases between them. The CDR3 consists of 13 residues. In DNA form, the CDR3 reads TGTGCCAGCAGCTTGGGGGCGATTAAAAAACTGTTTTTT. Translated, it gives CASSLGAIKKLFF.

The CDR3 reads CASSLSAPGTGVIEQYF. The CDR3 bases are TGTGCCAGCAGTTTATCGGCGCCCGGGACAGGGGTAATCGAGCAGTACTTC. This chain links TRBV27 with TRBJ2-7; 10 bases agree with TRBD1. This CDR3 is built from 17 residues. From germline, CDR1 is MNHEY and CDR2 SMNVEV (reference sequence). Losses at the gene ends were 0 bases for V and 6 bases for J; bases not matched to a gene: 11.

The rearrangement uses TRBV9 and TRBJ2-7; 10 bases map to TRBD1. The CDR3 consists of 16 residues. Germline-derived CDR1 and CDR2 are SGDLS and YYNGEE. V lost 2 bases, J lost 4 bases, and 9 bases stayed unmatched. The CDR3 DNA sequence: TGTGCCAGCAGCGTTCGACAGGGGGCGCAAAAATACGAGCAGTACTTC. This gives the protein CASSVRQGAQKYEQYF. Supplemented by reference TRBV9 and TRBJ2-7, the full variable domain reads DSGVTQTPKHLITATGQRVTLRCSPRSGDLSVYWYQQSLDQGLQFLIQYYNGEERAKGNILERFSAQQFPDLHSELNLSSLELGDSALYFCASSVRQGAQKYEQYFGPGTRLTVT.